A single sample is the source of the 21 T cell receptor beta chains below, sequenced in a study of patients and donors after allogeneic stem cell transplantation. TCRdb processed the RT-PCR reads anew with MiXCR; each CDR3 protein has one entry. This sample has 920,000 or so distinct CDR3 sequences, with approximately 19% found just once. Sequenced: blood, either unsorted or a sorted T cell fraction (not recorded which). The source is a human donor who was either an allogeneic HSCT recipient or a stem cell or donor lymphocyte infusion donor (not recorded which). It is not recorded whose cells these are; they may come from a transplant donor.

The V call is TRBV3-1, the J call TRBJ1-1; D may be TRBD1 (6 bases). This CDR3 contains 13 residues. Trimming shortened V by 3 bases and J by 4 bases, and 9 bases separated the two germline ends. The germline V gene encodes CDR1 LGHDT and CDR2 YNNKEL (reference sequence). The DNA for the CDR3 is TGTGCCAGCAGCCACAGGGGTGGCACTGAAGCTTTCTTT. It codes for CASSHRGGTEAFF.

The rearrangement uses TRBV19 and TRBJ2-5; TRBD1 agrees at 10 bases. After removal of 5 bases from V and 5 bases from J, the junction contained 8 bases not matched to a gene. There are 15 residues in the CDR3. The germline V gene encodes CDR1 LNHDA and CDR2 SQIVND (reference sequence). This CDR3 is CASSRTGTGVETQYF. CDR3 nucleotide sequence: TGTGCCAGTAGTCGCACCGGGACAGGGGTGGAGACCCAGTACTTC.

The chain couples TRBV5-1 to TRBJ2-3; D might be TRBD1 or TRBD2, each matching 5 bases. V lost 2 bases and J lost 7, with 11 bases in between. CDR1 and CDR2 from the germline V gene are SGHRS and YFSETQ. The CDR3 covers 13 residues. CDR3 region: CASSFPEGYTQYF. CDR3 sequence (DNA): TGCGCCAGCAGCTTCCCCGAGGGGTATACGCAGTATTTT.

The chain joins TRBV12-3 or TRBV12-4 to TRBJ1-1, with 7 bases fitting TRBD1. The trim removed 5 bases at V and 3 bases at J, leaving 12 bases unmatched. The CDR3 runs 16 residues. The chain's CDR3 is CASSTRDSARDTEAFF. The DNA for the CDR3 is TGTGCCAGCAGTACCAGGGACAGCGCAAGGGACACTGAAGCTTTCTTT.

This clonotype was found a few times. This chain's CDR3 is CASSLVREGEQYF. Here the CDR3 DNA reads TGTGCCAGCAGTTTAGTCAGGGAGGGAGAGCAGTACTTC. The chain is built from TRBV27 and TRBJ2-7; 7 nucleotides match TRBD2. CDR1 and CDR2 from the germline V gene are MNHEY and SMNVEV (reference sequence). Trimming took 2 bases from V and 7 from J; bases not matched to a gene: 5. The CDR3 loop spans 13 amino acids.

A remark on this clonotype: The junction differs from germline at one of its ends, possibly a read error. The J gene is TRBJ2-5, the V gene TRBV7-7; tentative D call: TRBD1 (5 bases). Per the germline V gene, CDR1 is SSHAT and CDR2 is FNYEAQ (reference sequence). CDR3 length equals 18 residues. The CDR3 spells CASSSYPPDSIYQETQYF. The CDR3 nucleotides are TGTGCTAGCAGCTCGTACCCGCCCGACAGTATCTACCAAGAGACCCAGTACTTC.

J is TRBJ1-2 and V is TRBV24-1, with D possibly matching TRBD1 (5 bases). CDR1 KGHDR and CDR2 SFDVKD come from the germline V gene. Trimming stripped 9 bases from V and 5 bases from J, with 12 bases between. The CDR3 runs 12 residues. CDR3 bases: TGTGCCACCGGCGACAGTTCTTATGGCTACACCTTC. Translating gives CATGDSSYGYTF.

V usage is TRBV7-3 and J usage is TRBJ2-2, with D unresolved. This CDR3 has 14 residues. The V end was cut by 8 bases, the J end by 1 base, with 11 bases between. In germline, CDR1 is SGHTA, CDR2 FQGTGA. Written as DNA, the CDR3 is TGTGCCAGCTCAAAGTCAAAGAACACCGGGGAGCTGTTTTTT. It specifies CASSKSKNTGELFF.

This clonotype was seen repeatedly, ten times or more. The genes are TRBV28 and TRBJ2-3; 7 bases align to TRBD2. CDR3 length equals 16 residues. Losses at the gene ends were 2 bases for V and 0 bases for J; bases not matched to a gene: 5. Looked up from germline, CDR1 is MDHEN and CDR2 is SYDVKM. The CDR3 DNA follows: TGTGCCAGCAGTTTAATGGTAGCGGGCAGCACAGATACGCAGTATTTT. Its translation is CASSLMVAGSTDTQYF.

The V gene is TRBV11-2, the J gene TRBJ2-6; either TRBD1 or TRBD2 may fit D (5 bases each). The CDR3 extends over 18 amino acids. The V end was cut by 0 bases, the J end by 0 bases, with 12 bases between. CDR1 and CDR2 (germline): SGHAT, FQNNGV. The CDR3 DNA sequence: TGTGCCAGCAGCTTAGACGGGGCGTCCCTCTCTGGGGCCAACGTCCTGACTTTC. It yields the protein CASSLDGASLSGANVLTF.

The J gene is TRBJ1-2, the V gene TRBV6-6; a weak D match, TRBD1 (6 bases). The CDR3 is made up of 13 amino acids. Between the trimmed V and J ends, which lost 2 bases and 5 bases, there was a span of 9 bases. CDR1 and CDR2 from the germline V gene are MNHNY and SVGAGI (reference sequence). For the CDR3, the DNA is TGTGCCAGCAGTTACAGGGACACTTATGGCTACACCTTC. Translation: CASSYRDTYGYTF.

The chain links TRBV20-1 to TRBJ1-1; the D gene is possibly TRBD1 (6 bases). Germline-derived CDR1 and CDR2 are DFQATT and SNEGSKA (reference sequence). This CDR3 is built from 14 residues. The CDR3 is CSQHSGAGNTEAFF. The CDR3 DNA sequence: TGCAGCCAACATTCAGGGGCGGGCAACACTGAAGCTTTCTTT.

In the case of this clonotype: Sequence at one end of the junction differs from germline and may be a read error. The chain joins TRBV10-3 to TRBJ2-7; 10 bases fit TRBD2. There are 15 residues in the CDR3. Per the germline V gene, CDR1 is ENHRY and CDR2 is SYGVKD. As DNA, the CDR3 is TGTGCCATCAGTAGTAGCGGGAGGCCCATGGGGGAGCAGCACTTC. This codes for CAISSSGRPMGEQHF.

CDR3 nucleotide sequence: TGTGCCAGCAGCTCGGCAGGGGGGGATTCTTACGAGCAGTACTTC. Translating gives CASSSAGGDSYEQYF. This chain uses TRBV5-6 with TRBJ2-7; D could derive from TRBD1 or TRBD2 (7 bases each). The V and J ends lost 3 bases and 4 bases respectively, with 17 bases between them. This CDR3 contains 15 residues. Looked up from germline, CDR1 is SGHDT and CDR2 is YYEEEE.

The table lists this clonotype with a few counts. V is TRBV5-1 and J is TRBJ2-5; TRBD1 aligns across 9 bases. V shed 3 bases and J 4 bases; nucleotides not matched to a gene: 10. The germline CDR1 and CDR2 sequences are SGHRS and YFSETQ. The CDR3 has 16 residues. The CDR3 bases are TGCGCCAGCAGCTGGGGACAGGGATCACGGTCAGAGACCCAGTACTTC. It specifies CASSWGQGSRSETQYF.

The DNA for the CDR3 is TGTGCCAGCAGCCAAGGATCAGGCCCCCTCCACTTT. Amino acid sequence: CASSQGSGPLHF. This chain uses TRBV2 with TRBJ1-6, with D unresolved. Germline CDR1 and CDR2: SNHLY and FYNNEI. V lost 6 bases, J lost 13 bases, and 13 bases lay in between. The CDR3 has 12 residues.

The V gene is TRBV2, the J gene TRBJ1-1; the match to TRBD1 covers 7 bases. Germline CDR1 reads SNHLY; CDR2 reads FYNNEI. V lost 9 bases and J lost 7; bases outside the gene matches: 11. The CDR3 spans 13 residues. The DNA of the CDR3 is TGTGCCAGAACGGGACAGAAGTCAGTTGAAGCTTTCTTT. Its translation: CARTGQKSVEAFF.

This clonotype showed up just a few times. The chain uses TRBV24-1 and TRBJ1-2; 8 bases map to TRBD1. From germline, CDR1 is KGHDR and CDR2 SFDVKD. The CDR3 spans 15 residues. V lost 9 bases, J lost 8 bases, and 16 bases stayed unmatched. The CDR3 DNA is TGTGCCACCCTTGGTTCCGGACAGGGAGGAAGCGGCTACACCTTC. Its translation is CATLGSGQGGSGYTF.

This clonotype was seen many times. The CDR3 here is CASRPGRNEKLFF. The DNA of the CDR3 is TGCGCCAGCAGACCTGGACGAAATGAAAAACTGTTTTTT. The V call is TRBV5-1, the J call TRBJ1-4, with unresolved D. The CDR3 totals 13 residues. Germline lookup yields CDR1 SGHRS and CDR2 YFSETQ. V dropped 5 bases and J dropped 5 bases, with 10 bases sitting between them.

This clonotype was detected only a few times. The chain has TRBV21-1 and TRBJ1-5; TRBD1 is the table's D call and was not checked against the DNA. TRBV21-1 constitutes a pseudogene. The CDR3 sequence is 16 residues long. In nucleotides, the CDR3 is TGTGCCAGCAGCAAAGGGGGCAGGTTCGGGAATCAGCCCCAGCATTTT. Translating it yields CASSKGGRFGNQPQHF.

The chain recombines TRBV3-1 with TRBJ1-2; D gene ambiguous. CDR3 size: 16 residues. The germline CDR1 and CDR2 sequences are LGHDT and YNNKEL (reference sequence). V was cut by 0 bases and J by 4 bases, with 15 bases left in between. CDR3 sequence (DNA): TGTGCCAGCAGCCAAGATCGGGCACCCCCGGGCTATGGCTACACCTTC. This codes for CASSQDRAPPGYGYTF.